This T cell receptor beta chain was sequenced during a study of blood T cell repertoires in COVID-19. Turning to the study itself: Nucleic acid was either cDNA or gDNA, and it came from T cells, B-cell-depleted T cells, or PBMCs.

Trimming took 1 base from V and 6 from J; bases not matched to a gene: 6. Germline loops: CDR1 LNHNV, CDR2 YYDKDF (reference sequence). The CDR3 covers 14 residues. Original processing methods: Estimation of nucleated cell counts relied on the amplification of reference gene primers. Generated by immunoSEQ multiplex PCR, the TCRdb table keeps only in-frame clones and is missing some. V and J calls and clone size are given by that table; D and trimming were obtained from the DNA. This table has roughly 20,000 clones, roughly 90% appearing once. V is TRBV15 and J is TRBJ2-7, with 7 nucleotides matching TRBD1. This TCR was sampled from a human donor in a cohort sampled during active COVID-19. The material sequenced was peripheral blood. The CDR3 DNA reads TGTGCCACCAGCAGAGGGACAGGACTGGCCGAGCAGTACTTC. Translation: CATSRGTGLAEQYF.